What follows is one T cell receptor (beta chain) and its context. The data originate from a study of T cell responses to AZD1222 COVID-19 vaccine. Assay: immunoSEQ multiplex PCR; the TCRdb copy retains only in-frame clones and omits some. The sample carries about 130,000 clones, approximately 84% recorded once. V was pared by 11 bases and J by 9 bases, with 13 bases between. In germline, CDR1 is SNHLY, CDR2 FYNNEI. The CDR3 runs to 11 residues. The clonotype was recovered from an adult in good health. V usage is TRBV2 and J usage is TRBJ2-2; D not resolved. This specimen consisted of peripheral blood, obtained on day 0 of AZD1222 vaccination. The CDR3 DNA follows: TGTGCCGGGCGGACCGTTTGGGAGCTGTTTTTT. This translates into CAGRTVWELFF.